This TCR beta chain was identified in a study of radiotherapy plus CTLA-4 blockade in lung cancer. The overall study: Disease control reached approximately 30%, with objective responses in 15% to 20%. Study results and limitations: Clones derived from tumor TCRs expanded in blood after radiotherapy plus ipilimumab.

TCRdb's table, derived via immunoSEQ multiplex PCR, lists solely in-frame clones and lacks some. The sample lists roughly 54,000 clones, about 83% occurring once. Worth noting for this clone: What it recognizes is unknown.

Per germline, CDR1 MDHEN and CDR2 SYDVKM. The CDR3 length is 16 residues. V was pared by 3 bases and J by 0 bases, with 11 bases between. The chain recombines TRBV28 with TRBJ1-4, with D perhaps TRBD1 (6 bases). The sequencing here drew on peripheral blood, taken from a patient treated with radiotherapy plus ipilimumab. The sequence was obtained from a human donor with non-small cell lung cancer whose response to radiotherapy plus ipilimumab could not be evaluated. The CDR3 DNA reads TGTGCCAGCAGTTTGTGGCAGGGGACAACTAATGAAAAACTGTTTTTT. It is translated as CASSLWQGTTNEKLFF.